The sequence of this T cell receptor (beta chain) was determined in a study of T cells in Graves' hyperthyroidism and ophthalmopathy. Overall study results and limits: In validation, the model predicted ophthalmopathy. These predictions came a median approximately 5.9 months before onset.

Points on this clonotype: Antigen specificity is unknown.

Trimming removed 5 bases from V and 3 bases from J, with 8 bases in between. This CDR3 is built from 14 residues. Germline lookup yields CDR1 MGHDK and CDR2 SYGVNS. The TCR beta CDR3 regions underwent amplification using RNA transcripts as the source. When the TCR CDR3 underwent first-round RT-PCR, the HTBI primer set was used. TCRdb used MiXCR to reprocess the multiplex PCR reads, holding one entry per CDR3 protein. The table has tens of thousands of distinct CDR3 sequences, roughly 50% seen once. The receptor was derived from a man younger than 35 with Graves' hyperthyroidism. Sequencing was done on a sample of peripheral blood or thyroid tissue (not recorded which). V and J are TRBV25-1 and TRBJ1-6; D not resolved. CDR3 coding DNA: TGTGCCAGCAGTATTCACAACTATAATTCACCCCTCCACTTT. Translating gives CASSIHNYNSPLHF.